This TCR beta chain was captured by sequencing in a study of regulatory T cells in long-lasting Graves disease. V gave up 2 bases and J gave up 5 bases, with 7 bases separating them. Germline lookup yields CDR1 MGHDK and CDR2 SYGVNS. This CDR3 is 12 amino acids long. The time point is: newly diagnosed GD, antithyroid drugs for less than 3 months. Extracted PBMC RNA gave rise to the TCR library. This clonotype was found a few times. For TCR beta, libraries came from iRepertoire HTBI primers and Arm-PCR of CDR3 regions. TCRdb re-derived calls from the multiplex PCR reads in MiXCR, one entry per CDR3 protein. The data show 500,000 or so distinct CDR3 sequences, with 15% to 20% seen just once and over 9% held by the top ten. These same records also appear under a second study, on T cells in Graves' hyperthyroidism and ophthalmopathy.

The receptor was derived from a man in his forties with Graves disease. This chain connects TRBV25-1 to TRBJ2-7, with D tentatively TRBD2 (5 bases). The specimen comprised peripheral blood mononuclear cells (PBMCs), sampled at new diagnosis, from a patient treated with antithyroid drugs. The CDR3 spells CASSEMGDEQYF. CDR3 nucleotide sequence: TGTGCCAGCAGTGAAATGGGAGACGAGCAGTACTTC.